Below, one T cell receptor beta chain is given with its context. The antigen is undetermined. At one boundary the junction diverges from the germline segment, which might be a read error. The data were produced by immunoSEQ multiplex PCR, yet TCRdb's version contains in-frame clones alone and is incomplete. The repertoire holds about 33,000 clones, over 75% seen once, with about 22% in the top ten. The CDR3 extends over 17 amino acids. From germline, CDR1 is SSHAT and CDR2 FNYEAQ (reference sequence). This sample was taken from a study of radiotherapy plus CTLA-4 blockade in lung cancer. Study observations and caveats: There was expansion of tumor-derived TCR clones in blood after radiotherapy plus ipilimumab.

Enrolled patients, whose metastatic non-small-cell lung cancer was chemo-refractory, received focal radiation plus CTLA-4 blockade with ipilimumab. This clonotype was obtained from a human donor with non-small cell lung cancer that progressed on radiotherapy plus ipilimumab. The V and J genes are TRBV7-7 and TRBJ2-3; 14 bases are a match to TRBD2. Specimen: peripheral blood, collected from a patient treated with radiotherapy plus ipilimumab. CDR3 in amino acids: CASSSGLAGGPTDTQYF. The CDR3 DNA reads TGTGCTAGCAGCTCAGGACTAGCGGGGGGCCCCACAGATACGCAGTATTTT.